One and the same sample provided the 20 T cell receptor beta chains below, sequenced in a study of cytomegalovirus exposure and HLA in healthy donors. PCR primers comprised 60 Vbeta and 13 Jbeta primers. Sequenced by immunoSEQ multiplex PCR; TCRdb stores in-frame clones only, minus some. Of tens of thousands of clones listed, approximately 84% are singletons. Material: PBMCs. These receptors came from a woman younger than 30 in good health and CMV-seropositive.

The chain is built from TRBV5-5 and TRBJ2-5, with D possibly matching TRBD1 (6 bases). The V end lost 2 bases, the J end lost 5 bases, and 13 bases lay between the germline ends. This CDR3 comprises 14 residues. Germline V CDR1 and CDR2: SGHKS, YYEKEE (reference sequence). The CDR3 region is CASSLQGSGETQYF. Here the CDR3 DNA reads TGTGCCAGCAGCTTACAGGGATCGGGGGAGACCCAGTACTTC.

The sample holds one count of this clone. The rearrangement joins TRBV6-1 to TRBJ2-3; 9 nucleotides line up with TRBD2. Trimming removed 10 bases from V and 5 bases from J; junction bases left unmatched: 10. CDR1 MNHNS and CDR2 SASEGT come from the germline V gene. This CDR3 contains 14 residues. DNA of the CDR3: TGTGCCATGAGAGCGGGGGGAAGGCGAGATACGCAGTATTTT. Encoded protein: CAMRAGGRRDTQYF.

The CDR3 sequence is CASSSGGAGGLPGQYF. CDR3 nucleotide sequence: TGCGCCAGCAGCTCGGGGGGAGCGGGGGGGCTCCCCGGGCAGTACTTC. This chain uses TRBV5-1 with TRBJ2-7, with 10 bases that match TRBD2. The J segment lost 9 bases and the V segment lost 3 bases, leaving 15 bases of the junction unmatched. Germline V gene sequence: CDR1 SGHRS, CDR2 YFSETQ. The CDR3 extends over 16 amino acids.

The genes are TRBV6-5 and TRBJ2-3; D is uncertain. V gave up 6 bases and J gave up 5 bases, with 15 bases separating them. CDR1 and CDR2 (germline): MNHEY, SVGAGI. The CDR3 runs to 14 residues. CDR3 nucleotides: TGTGCCAGCAGCCGAGGCGGTACGGGAGATACGCAGTATTTT. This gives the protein CASSRGGTGDTQYF.

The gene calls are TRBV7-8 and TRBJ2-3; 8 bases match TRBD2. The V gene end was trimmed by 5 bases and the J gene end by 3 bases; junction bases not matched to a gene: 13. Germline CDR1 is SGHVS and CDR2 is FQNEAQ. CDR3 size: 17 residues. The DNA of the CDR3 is TGTGCCAGCAGCAGTAGCGGGGTCTGGCAGTATACAGATACGCAGTATTTT. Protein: CASSSSGVWQYTDTQYF. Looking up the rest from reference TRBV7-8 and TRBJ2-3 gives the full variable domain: GAGVSQSPRYKVAKRGQDVALRCDPISGHVSLFWYQQALGQGPEFLTYFQNEAQLDKSGLPSDRFFAERPEGSVSTLKIQRTQQEDSAVYLCASSSSGVWQYTDTQYFGPGTRLTVL.

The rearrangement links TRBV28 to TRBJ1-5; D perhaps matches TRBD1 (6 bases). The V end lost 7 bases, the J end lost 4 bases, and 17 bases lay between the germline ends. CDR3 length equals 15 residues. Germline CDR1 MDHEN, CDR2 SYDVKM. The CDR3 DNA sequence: TGTGCCAGCACCGACGGGGGGCTTCTTAATCAGCCCCAGCATTTT. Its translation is CASTDGGLLNQPQHF.

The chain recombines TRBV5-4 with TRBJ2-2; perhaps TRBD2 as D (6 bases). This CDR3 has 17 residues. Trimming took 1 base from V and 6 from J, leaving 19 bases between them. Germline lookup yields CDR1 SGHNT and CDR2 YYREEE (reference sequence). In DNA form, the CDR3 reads TGTGCCAGCAGCTTGCTCCCTCCAGCGGGCGGGCCCGGGGAGCTGTTTTTT. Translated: CASSLLPPAGGPGELFF.

DNA of the CDR3: TGTGCCAGCAGATTTCGGACAGGGGTTGAGGAGCTGTTTTTT. Residues: CASRFRTGVEELFF. V and J are TRBV5-6 and TRBJ2-2; the match to TRBD1 covers 9 bases. CDR3 length: 14 residues. With 5 bases clipped from V and 10 bases from J, the junction kept 9 bases outside the gene matches. The germline V gene has CDR1 SGHDT and CDR2 YYEEEE.

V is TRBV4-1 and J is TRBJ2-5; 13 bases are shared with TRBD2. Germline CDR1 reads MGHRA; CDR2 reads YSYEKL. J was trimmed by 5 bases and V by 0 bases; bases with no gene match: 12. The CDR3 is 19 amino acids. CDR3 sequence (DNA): TGCGCCAGCAGCCAAGAAAGGACTAGCGGGAGCGCGCGGGGCGAGACCCAGTACTTC. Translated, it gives CASSQERTSGSARGETQYF.

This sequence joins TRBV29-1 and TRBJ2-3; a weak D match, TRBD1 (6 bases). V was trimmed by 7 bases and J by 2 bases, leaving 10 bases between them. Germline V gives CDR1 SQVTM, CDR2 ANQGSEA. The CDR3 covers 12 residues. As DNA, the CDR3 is TGCAGCGGGGGACAAAACACAGATACGCAGTATTTT. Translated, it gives CSGGQNTDTQYF.

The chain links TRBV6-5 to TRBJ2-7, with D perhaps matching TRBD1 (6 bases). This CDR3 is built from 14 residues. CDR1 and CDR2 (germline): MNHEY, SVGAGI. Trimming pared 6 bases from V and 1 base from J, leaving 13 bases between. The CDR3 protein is CASRNRVGSYEQYF. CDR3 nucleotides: TGTGCCAGCAGAAACAGGGTGGGATCCTACGAGCAGTACTTC.

CDR3 loop: CASSLGTREADEQFF. CDR3 sequence (DNA): TGTGCCAGCAGTTTAGGGACTAGAGAGGCAGATGAGCAGTTCTTC. The chain uses TRBV6-4 and TRBJ2-1; TRBD2 matches at 8 bases. CDR3 length equals 15 residues. The V and J ends lost 5 bases and 8 bases, in that order; junction bases with no gene match: 11. Germline V gene lookup returns CDR1 MRHNA and CDR2 SNTAGT.

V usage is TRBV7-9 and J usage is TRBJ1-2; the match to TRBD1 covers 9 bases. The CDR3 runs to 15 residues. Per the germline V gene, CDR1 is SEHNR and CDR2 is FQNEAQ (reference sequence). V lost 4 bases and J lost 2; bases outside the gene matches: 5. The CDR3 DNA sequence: TGTGCCAGCAGCTACACAGGGGGCCCCAACTATGGCTACACCTTC. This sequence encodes CASSYTGGPNYGYTF. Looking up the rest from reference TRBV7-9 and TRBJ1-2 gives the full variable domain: DTGVSQNPRHKITKRGQNVTFRCDPISEHNRLYWYRQTLGQGPEFLTYFQNEAQLEKSRLLSDRFSAERPKGSFSTLEIQRTEQGDSAMYLCASSYTGGPNYGYTFGSGTRLTVV.

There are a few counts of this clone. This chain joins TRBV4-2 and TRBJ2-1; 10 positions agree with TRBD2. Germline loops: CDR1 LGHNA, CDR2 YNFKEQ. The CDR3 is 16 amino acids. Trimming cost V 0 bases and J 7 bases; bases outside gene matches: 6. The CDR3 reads CASSQDPSGSVNEQFF. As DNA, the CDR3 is TGTGCCAGCAGCCAAGATCCTAGCGGGAGTGTTAATGAGCAGTTCTTC.

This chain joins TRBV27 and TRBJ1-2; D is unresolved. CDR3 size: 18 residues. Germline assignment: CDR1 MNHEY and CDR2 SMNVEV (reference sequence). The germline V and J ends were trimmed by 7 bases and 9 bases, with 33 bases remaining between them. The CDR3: CASTNLLPIGVSKVSYTF. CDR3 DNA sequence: TGTGCCAGCACTAACCTATTGCCAATCGGAGTCAGTAAAGTGAGCTACACCTTC.

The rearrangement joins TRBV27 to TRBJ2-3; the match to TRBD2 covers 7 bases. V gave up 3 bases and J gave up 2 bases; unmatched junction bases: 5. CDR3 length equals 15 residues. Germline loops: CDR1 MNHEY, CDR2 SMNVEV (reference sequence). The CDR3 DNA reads TGTGCCAGCAGTTTGGGAGGGCTAAACACAGATACGCAGTATTTT. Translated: CASSLGGLNTDTQYF.

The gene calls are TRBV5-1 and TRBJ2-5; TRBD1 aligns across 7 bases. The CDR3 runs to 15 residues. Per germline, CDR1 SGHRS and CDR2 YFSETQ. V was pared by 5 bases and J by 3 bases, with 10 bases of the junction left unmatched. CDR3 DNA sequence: TGCGCCAGCAGATCCCGACAGGGACGGAAAGAGACCCAGTACTTC. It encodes CASRSRQGRKETQYF.

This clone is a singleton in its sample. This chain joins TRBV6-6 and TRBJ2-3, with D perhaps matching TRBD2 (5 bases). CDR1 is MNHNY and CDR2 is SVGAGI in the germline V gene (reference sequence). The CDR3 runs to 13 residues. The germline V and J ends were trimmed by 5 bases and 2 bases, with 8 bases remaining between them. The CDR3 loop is CASSIRDTDTQYF. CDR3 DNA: TGTGCCAGCAGTATCCGGGACACAGATACGCAGTATTTT.

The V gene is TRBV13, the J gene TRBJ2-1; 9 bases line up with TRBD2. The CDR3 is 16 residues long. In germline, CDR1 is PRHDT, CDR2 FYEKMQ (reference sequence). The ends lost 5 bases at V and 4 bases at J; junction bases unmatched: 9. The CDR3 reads CASSPPRLAVYNEQFF. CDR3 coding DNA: TGTGCCAGCAGCCCACCTCGACTAGCGGTTTACAATGAGCAGTTCTTC.

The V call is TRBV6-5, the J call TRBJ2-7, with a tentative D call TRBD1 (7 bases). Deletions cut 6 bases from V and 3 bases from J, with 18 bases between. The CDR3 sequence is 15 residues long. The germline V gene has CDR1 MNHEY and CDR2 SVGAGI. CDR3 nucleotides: TGTGCCAGCAGCCACCATCAGGGGGGAGACTACGAGCAGTACTTC. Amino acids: CASSHHQGGDYEQYF.